This TCR beta chain originates from a study of cytomegalovirus exposure and HLA in healthy donors. Germline loops: CDR1 KGHSH, CDR2 LQKENI. Trimming took off 0 bases at V and 5 bases at J, with 10 bases between the two ends. The CDR3 consists of 14 residues. The study ran its PCR with 60 Vbeta and 13 Jbeta primers. Clones were sequenced by immunoSEQ multiplex PCR, and TCRdb holds only the in-frame ones, with some missing. The table includes approximately 220,000 clones, less than 85% detected once. As regards this clone: What it binds is not known.

General study results and limits: An assumption of roughly uniform sequencing depth across donors underlay the presence/absence analyses. For most TCR beta V segments, an earlier analysis put the productive rate at about 87% or about 30% of the time. Reports described diagnosis of cytomegalovirus status by the classifier as highly specific and sensitive.

The J gene is TRBJ2-5, the V gene TRBV18; maybe TRBD2 (5 bases). Sequenced input: PBMCs. The receptor was isolated from a man aged 18 to 30 in good health and CMV-seronegative. CDR3 DNA sequence: TGTGCCAGCTCACCACCGTTACTAGTTGAGACCCAGTACTTC. It codes for CASSPPLLVETQYF.